One and the same sample provided the 18 T cell receptor beta chains below, sequenced in a study of shared clonotypes between healthy human individuals. TCRdb's copy holds only in-frame clones and misses some; the assay was immunoSEQ multiplex PCR. Found here are over a million clones, approximately 80% of them singletons; the top ten hold roughly 0.57%. The specimen was memory CD4+ T cells from PBMCs. Documented subset: CD45RA-negative fraction. The origin of the receptors is a man aged 18-30 years in good health. Some clones in this sample may be carry-over from other donors' samples.

The V gene is TRBV27, the J gene TRBJ2-2, with TRBD1 as a possible D gene (8 bases). CDR1 MNHEY and CDR2 SMNVEV come from the germline V gene (reference sequence). The ends were cut back, 6 bases at V and 4 bases at J, with 18 bases in the middle. The CDR3 totals 16 residues. The CDR3 sequence: CASRDRDYSSTGELFF. The CDR3 DNA reads as TGTGCCAGCAGGGACAGGGACTATTCGTCCACCGGGGAGCTGTTTTTT.

V usage is TRBV5-6 and J usage is TRBJ2-7; TRBD2 aligns across 11 bases. Germline V lookup: CDR1 SGHDT, CDR2 YYEEEE. The CDR3 consists of 16 residues. After removal of 4 bases from V and 7 bases from J, the junction contained 13 bases not matched to a gene. CDR3 sequence reads: CASSGGTSGLFREQYF. In DNA, the CDR3 is TGTGCCAGCAGCGGAGGGACTAGCGGATTGTTCCGGGAGCAGTACTTC.

This chain uses TRBV28 with TRBJ1-5, with no clear D. Germline V gives CDR1 MDHEN, CDR2 SYDVKM. This CDR3 contains 14 residues. Trimming removed 8 bases from V and 6 bases from J, with 17 bases in between. This CDR3 is CASCALSVGQPQHF. The CDR3 DNA follows: TGTGCCAGCTGCGCTTTATCAGTAGGTCAGCCCCAGCATTTT. Complete variable domain (other parts from reference TRBV28 and TRBJ1-5): DVKVTQSSRYLVKRTGEKVFLECVQDMDHENMFWYRQDPGLGLRLIYFSYDVKMKEKGDIPEGYSVSREKKERFSLILESASTNQTSMYLCASCALSVGQPQHFGDGTRLSIL.

The V and J genes are TRBV19 and TRBJ2-1, with a weak D call TRBD1 (6 bases). The ends were cut back, 2 bases at V and 7 bases at J, with 12 bases in the middle. Per germline, CDR1 LNHDA and CDR2 SQIVND (reference sequence). The CDR3 is 14 amino acids. CDR3 amino acids: CASSITWGQNEQFF. CDR3 nucleotides: TGTGCCAGTAGTATAACGTGGGGGCAGAATGAGCAGTTCTTC.

V usage is TRBV18 and J usage is TRBJ2-1; D remains unclear. The V gene lost 0 bases and the J gene lost 1 base, with 7 bases spanning the gap. Germline CDR1 KGHSH, CDR2 LQKENI. CDR3 length: 15 amino acids. The CDR3 region has the DNA TGTGCCAGCTCACCACCGTCCGGGTCCTACAATGAGCAGTTCTTC. It encodes CASSPPSGSYNEQFF.

CDR3 DNA: TGCGCCTGTTGGAACCGGGGGGGTCAAAGCACCGGGGAGCTGTTTTTT. Translation gives CACWNRGGQSTGELFF. The rearrangement links TRBV23-1 to TRBJ2-2; 8 bases are a match to TRBD2. TRBV23-1 is known as an ORF, though its function is uncertain. The junction had 15 bases not matched to a gene; V was cut back by 11 bases and J by 4 bases. CDR3 length: 16 residues.

This clone was seen just once. The likely explanation is a read error, given a far larger clone one base away. This sample also contains other DNA sequences that code for the same CDR3. The chain combines TRBV6-6 with TRBJ1-3; 9 bases match TRBD1. Germline values: CDR1 MNHNY, CDR2 SVGAGI (reference sequence). With V trimmed by 5 bases and J by 4 bases, 3 bases remained unmatched. The CDR3 loop spans 14 amino acids. The CDR3 loop is CASSPGQGGNTIYF. The CDR3, as DNA: TGTGCCAGCAGTCCGGGACAGGGAGGAAACACCATATATTTT.

The rearrangement joins TRBV7-9 to TRBJ1-5; no firm D call. CDR1 is SEHNR, CDR2 FQNEAQ, per germline (reference sequence). The length of the CDR3 is 12 residues. V was pared by 1 base and J by 6 bases, with 4 bases between. CDR3 region: CASSLEGQPQHF. In DNA, the CDR3 is TGTGCCAGCAGCTTAGAAGGTCAGCCCCAGCATTTT.

Of note for this clone: Other DNA sequences within the sample encode an identical CDR3. The rearrangement joins TRBV5-1 to TRBJ2-3; TRBD1 matches at 7 bases. V lost 3 bases, J lost 3 bases, and 4 bases stayed unmatched. Germline V gene lookup returns CDR1 SGHRS and CDR2 YFSETQ. The CDR3 is 14 residues long. The CDR3 loop reads CASSSGTATDTQYF. CDR3 nucleotide sequence: TGCGCCAGCAGCTCCGGGACAGCTACAGATACGCAGTATTTT.

Worth noting for this clone: A far larger clone is one nucleotide away, so this likely arose from a read error. The chain carries TRBV29-1 and TRBJ1-1; D remains unclear. V was clipped by 4 bases and J by 4 bases, with 13 bases between them. Per germline, CDR1 SQVTM and CDR2 ANQGSEA. The CDR3 loop spans 13 amino acids. The CDR3: CSVAQALGTEAFF. For the CDR3, the DNA is TGCAGCGTTGCCCAGGCATTGGGCACTGAAGCTTTCTTT.

V and J are TRBV29-1 and TRBJ1-1, with D unresolved. The CDR3 is made up of 13 amino acids. The germline gives CDR1 SQVTM, CDR2 ANQGSEA. V was pared by 1 base and J by 4 bases, with 10 bases between. CDR3 in DNA: TGCAGCGTTGAAGGGGGTTTGGGCACTGAAGCTTTCTTT. This encodes CSVEGGLGTEAFF.

This sequence joins TRBV28 and TRBJ2-1; 8 bases are shared with TRBD1. The CDR3 covers 13 residues. With V trimmed by 8 bases and J by 3 bases, 3 bases remained unmatched. Germline V lookup: CDR1 MDHEN, CDR2 SYDVKM. CDR3 sequence (DNA): TGTGCCAGCGGACAGGGAGTCTACAATGAGCAGTTCTTC. Translating gives CASGQGVYNEQFF.

In DNA, the CDR3 is TGTGCCAGCAGGTCGGCGGGACTAGCGGGAGGGCAAAGCTCCTACAATGAGCAGTTCTTC. Translation gives CASRSAGLAGGQSSYNEQFF. This chain joins TRBV2 and TRBJ2-1; 16 positions match TRBD2. The CDR3 extends over 20 amino acids. Germline-derived CDR1 and CDR2 are SNHLY and FYNNEI. V trimming: 6 bases; J trimming: 0 bases; junction bases outside the gene matches: 11.

In regard to this clone: Germline is not matched at one junction end, which may reflect a read error. The J gene is TRBJ1-1, the V gene TRBV2; 9 nucleotides match TRBD1. The CDR3 contains 14 residues. Per the germline V gene, CDR1 is SNHLY and CDR2 is FYNNEI. This CDR3 reads CASSPGTGNAEAFF. DNA of the CDR3: TGTGCCAGCAGTCCCGGGACAGGGAACGCTGAAGCTTTCTTT. Filled out from reference TRBV2 and TRBJ1-1, the complete variable domain reads EPEVTQTPSHQVTQMGQEVILRCVPISNHLYFYWYRQILGQKVEFLVSFYNNEISEKSEIFDDQFSVERPDGSNFTLKIRSTKLEDSAMYFCASSPGTGNAEAFFGQGTRLTVV.

The rearrangement links TRBV7-6 to TRBJ2-1, with 11 bases aligning to TRBD2. The length of the CDR3 is 16 residues. Germline CDR1 is SGHVS and CDR2 is FNYEAQ. J lost 4 bases, V lost 5 bases, and 7 bases had no gene match. CDR3 in DNA: TGTGCCAGCAGCGACCCTAGCGGGAGGTGGTACAATGAGCAGTTCTTC. It encodes CASSDPSGRWYNEQFF.

The chain links TRBV28 to TRBJ1-1; possible D gene TRBD1, 6 bases. Germline lookup yields CDR1 MDHEN and CDR2 SYDVKM. This CDR3 is built from 12 residues. V lost 11 bases and J lost 0, with 10 bases in between. CDR3 bases: TGTGCCTCGGACAGCATGAACACTGAAGCTTTCTTT. Encoded protein: CASDSMNTEAFF. Full variable domain (rest looked up from reference TRBV28 and TRBJ1-1): DVKVTQSSRYLVKRTGEKVFLECVQDMDHENMFWYRQDPGLGLRLIYFSYDVKMKEKGDIPEGYSVSREKKERFSLILESASTNQTSMYLCASDSMNTEAFFGQGTRLTVV.

This chain uses TRBV6-1 with TRBJ2-7; D call uncertain. Per the germline V gene, CDR1 is MNHNS and CDR2 is SASEGT. Trimming removed 5 bases at V and 0 bases at J, with 11 bases between. This CDR3 has 14 residues. The CDR3 region is CASSTRYTSYEQYF. The DNA of the CDR3 is TGTGCCAGCAGTACACGTTATACCTCCTACGAGCAGTACTTC.

The chain couples TRBV4-1 to TRBJ1-2; D is unclear. This CDR3 spans 15 amino acids. The germline CDR1 and CDR2 sequences are MGHRA and YSYEKL. The V and J ends lost 0 bases and 8 bases respectively, with 16 bases between them. In DNA, the CDR3 is TGCGCCAGCAGCCAAGATCTGATTTCCTATGTCGGCTACACCTTC. This codes for CASSQDLISYVGYTF.